These 5 T cell receptor beta chains came from one sample sequenced in a study of OX40 agonist ivuxolimab in advanced cancers. Libraries were prepared by immunoSEQ multiplex PCR; TCRdb keeps only in-frame clonotypes and omits some of them. The sample has roughly 20,000 clones, 70% to 80% seen once. Sample: CD4+ or CD8+ T cells sorted from blood, taken in a trial of the OX40 agonist ivuxolimab. Source of these receptors: an adult with an advanced solid tumor such as melanoma, head and neck, liver or kidney cancer.

This clone appeared a few times. The rearrangement uses TRBV27 and TRBJ1-1, with D hard to call. The germline V and J ends were trimmed by 6 bases and 4 bases, with 9 bases remaining between them. The germline gives CDR1 MNHEY, CDR2 SMNVEV (reference sequence). There are 12 residues in the CDR3. The CDR3 protein is CASRSGGTEAFF. The CDR3 DNA follows: TGTGCCAGCAGATCTGGCGGCACTGAAGCTTTCTTT.

V gene TRBV4-2 combines with J gene TRBJ2-5; D is uncertain. The ends were cut back, 0 bases at V and 5 bases at J, with 10 bases in the middle. The CDR3 contains 14 residues. CDR1 is LGHNA, CDR2 YNFKEQ, per germline. The CDR3 protein is CASSQESASETQYF. Here the CDR3 DNA reads TGTGCCAGCAGCCAAGAATCAGCTTCGGAGACCCAGTACTTC.

This clone was recorded at least ten times. V and J are TRBV5-6 and TRBJ2-7, with TRBD1 matching 9 bases. The CDR3 has 16 amino acids. CDR1 is SGHDT and CDR2 is YYEEEE in the germline V gene. V shed 5 bases, J shed 3 bases, and the junction held 12 bases outside the gene matches. The CDR3 sequence is CASRPTRDRDSYEQYF. As DNA, the CDR3 is TGTGCCAGCAGACCGACGAGGGACAGGGATAGCTACGAGCAGTACTTC.

This chain joins TRBV25-1 and TRBJ2-1, with D perhaps matching TRBD2 (6 bases). V was cut by 4 bases and J by 7 bases, with 20 bases left in between. Looked up from germline, CDR1 is MGHDK and CDR2 is SYGVNS. The CDR3 loop spans 16 amino acids. The CDR3 bases are TGTGCCAGCAGTGGGGGGTGGGATAGGGGAGGTAATGAGCAGTTCTTC. This sequence encodes CASSGGWDRGGNEQFF.

Worth noting for this clone: The junction shows a germline mismatch at one end, possibly a read error. This sequence joins TRBV5-4 and TRBJ2-7; possibly TRBD2 for D (5 bases). CDR1 is SGHNT and CDR2 is YYREEE in the germline V gene (reference sequence). The length of the CDR3 is 17 residues. CDR3 protein: CASSQEGLGSGPYEQYF. The CDR3 bases are TGCGCCAGCAGCCAAGAGGGTCTAGGCTCAGGCCCCTACGAGCAGTACTTC.